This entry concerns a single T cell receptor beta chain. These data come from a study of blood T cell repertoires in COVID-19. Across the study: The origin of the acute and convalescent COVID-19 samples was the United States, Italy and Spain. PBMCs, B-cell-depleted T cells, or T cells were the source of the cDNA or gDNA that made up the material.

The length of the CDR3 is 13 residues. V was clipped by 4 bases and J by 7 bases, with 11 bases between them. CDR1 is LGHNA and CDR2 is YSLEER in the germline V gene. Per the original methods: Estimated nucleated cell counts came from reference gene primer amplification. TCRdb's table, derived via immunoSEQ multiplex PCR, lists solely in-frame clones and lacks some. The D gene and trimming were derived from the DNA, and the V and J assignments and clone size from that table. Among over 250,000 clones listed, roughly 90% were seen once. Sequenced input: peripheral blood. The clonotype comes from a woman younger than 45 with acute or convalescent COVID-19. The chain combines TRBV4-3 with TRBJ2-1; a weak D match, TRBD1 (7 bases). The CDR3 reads CASSPSGGNEQFF. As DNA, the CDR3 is TGCGCCAGCAGCCCGTCAGGGGGGAATGAGCAGTTCTTC.